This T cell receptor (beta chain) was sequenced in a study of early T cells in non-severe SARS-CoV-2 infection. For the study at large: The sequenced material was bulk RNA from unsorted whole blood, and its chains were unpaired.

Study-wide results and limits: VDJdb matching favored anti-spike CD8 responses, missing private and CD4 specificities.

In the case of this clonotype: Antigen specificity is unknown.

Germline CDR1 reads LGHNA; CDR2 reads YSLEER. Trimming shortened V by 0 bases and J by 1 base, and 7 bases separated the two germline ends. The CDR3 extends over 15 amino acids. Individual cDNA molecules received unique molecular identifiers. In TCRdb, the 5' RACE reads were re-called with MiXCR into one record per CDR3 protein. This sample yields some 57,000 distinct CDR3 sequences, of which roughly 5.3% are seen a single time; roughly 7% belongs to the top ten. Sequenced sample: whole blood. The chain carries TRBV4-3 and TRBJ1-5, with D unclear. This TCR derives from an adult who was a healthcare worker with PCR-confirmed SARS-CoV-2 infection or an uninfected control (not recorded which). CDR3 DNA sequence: TGCGCCAGCAGCCAAGAGAGTTGGAGCAATCAGCCCCAGCATTTT. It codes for CASSQESWSNQPQHF.